The T cell receptor beta chain under discussion was sequenced for a study of T-cell reconstitution after alpha-beta-depleted transplantation in children. Study-wide findings and caveats: Surviving recipient T cells and thymic progenitors produced the high day-60 TCRbeta diversity seen in some patients. Reports say that about two months after transplant, the alpha-beta T cells came out of several hundred graft clones that had expanded. At one year after transplant, newly produced T cells mostly accounted for T-cell counts and diversity.

V lost 6 bases and J 10 bases, leaving 13 bases between the germline ends. Per the germline V gene, CDR1 is LNHDA and CDR2 is SQIVND (reference sequence). CDR3 size: 12 residues. Worth noting for this clonotype: The target antigen is unknown.

This sample's TCRbeta library carried unique molecular identifier barcodes. Each CDR3 protein is one row after TCRdb ran MiXCR on the PCR reads. The table has a few hundred thousand distinct CDR3 sequences, 25% to 30% seen once; the top ten hold 30% to 40%. The chain carries TRBV19 and TRBJ2-1; D is uncertain. The clonotype was recovered from a boy less than two years old with Wiskott-Aldrich syndrome, due to receive a stem cell transplant. The sample in question was PBMCs, obtained before TCRalphabeta/CD19-depleted stem cell transplant. The CDR3 protein is CASRIDQREQFF. The DNA of the CDR3 is TGTGCCAGTAGGATCGATCAGAGAGAGCAGTTCTTC.